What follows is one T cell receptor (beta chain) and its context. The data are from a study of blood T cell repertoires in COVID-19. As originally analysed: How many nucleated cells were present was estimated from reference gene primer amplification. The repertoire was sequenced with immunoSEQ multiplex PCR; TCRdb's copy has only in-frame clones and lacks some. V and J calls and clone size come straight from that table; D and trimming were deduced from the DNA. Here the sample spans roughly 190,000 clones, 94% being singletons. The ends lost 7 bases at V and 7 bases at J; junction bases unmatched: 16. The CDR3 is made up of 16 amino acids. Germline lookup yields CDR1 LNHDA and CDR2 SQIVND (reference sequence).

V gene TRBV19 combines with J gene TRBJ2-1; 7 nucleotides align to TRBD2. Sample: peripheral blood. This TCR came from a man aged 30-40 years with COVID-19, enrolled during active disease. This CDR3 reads CASTTYPAGTGNEQFF. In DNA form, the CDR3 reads TGTGCCAGTACTACTTACCCAGCGGGGACCGGGAATGAGCAGTTCTTC.